Listed here are 28 T cell receptor beta chains from one sample, sequenced in a study of pediatric ulcerative colitis. The rectum was sampled with one to two pinch biopsies at colonoscopy. TCRdb's table, derived via immunoSEQ multiplex PCR, lists solely in-frame clones and lacks some. The sample carries 15,000 to 20,000 clones, about 80% recorded once. Sequencing was performed on gut tissue. The receptors come from a boy younger than 18 who was a control in a study of pediatric ulcerative colitis.

The chain is built from TRBV15 and TRBJ1-4; no clear D gene. Looked up from germline, CDR1 is LNHNV and CDR2 is YYDKDF (reference sequence). V gave up 0 bases and J gave up 7 bases, with 12 bases separating them. The CDR3 runs 15 residues. The CDR3 DNA follows: TGTGCCACCAGCAGAGATTTGAGGGCGGGTGAAAAACTGTTTTTT. Amino acid sequence: CATSRDLRAGEKLFF.

The genes are TRBV7-9 and TRBJ2-3; 11 bases map to TRBD2. Germline CDR1 reads SEHNR; CDR2 reads FQNEAQ (reference sequence). With V trimmed by 5 bases and J by 2 bases, 9 bases remained unmatched. The CDR3 is 17 residues long. The CDR3 sequence is CASSTGTSGKLTDTQYF. DNA of the CDR3: TGTGCCAGCAGCACCGGGACTAGCGGAAAACTCACAGATACGCAGTATTTT. The whole variable domain, remainder taken from reference TRBV7-9 and TRBJ2-3, is DTGVSQNPRHKITKRGQNVTFRCDPISEHNRLYWYRQTLGQGPEFLTYFQNEAQLEKSRLLSDRFSAERPKGSFSTLEIQRTEQGDSAMYLCASSTGTSGKLTDTQYFGPGTRLTVL.

V usage is TRBV10-3 and J usage is TRBJ2-7; 10 bases line up with TRBD2. The CDR3 is made up of 15 amino acids. The germline V gene encodes CDR1 ENHRY and CDR2 SYGVKD. J was trimmed by 0 bases and V by 5 bases; bases with no gene match: 4. The CDR3 coding sequence is TGTGCCATCAGTCCTCGGACTAGCGGCTCCTACGAGCAGTACTTC. Amino acids: CAISPRTSGSYEQYF.

The V and J genes are TRBV5-7 and TRBJ1-1; D unresolved. TRBV5-7 is designated an ORF whose function remains uncertain. V was pared by 0 bases and J by 1 base, with 4 bases between. The CDR3 is 13 amino acids. The CDR3 DNA sequence: TGTGCCAGCAGCTTGGGTGGGAACACTGAAGCTTTCTTT. Its translation: CASSLGGNTEAFF.

The gene calls are TRBV19 and TRBJ2-2; D is undetermined. Trimming took off 8 bases at V and 5 bases at J, with 12 bases between the two ends. Germline CDR1 and CDR2: LNHDA and SQIVND (reference sequence). This CDR3 is 13 amino acids long. CDR3 DNA: TGTGCCAGTCTAGGGCGGTTAACCGGGGAGCTGTTTTTT. It specifies CASLGRLTGELFF.

For the CDR3, the DNA is TGTGCCACCTTCGGGACTAGATCTAAAGATGAGCAGTTCTTC. It encodes CATFGTRSKDEQFF. This sequence joins TRBV27 and TRBJ2-1, with 8 bases aligning to TRBD2. The CDR3 loop spans 14 amino acids. CDR1 is MNHEY and CDR2 is SMNVEV in the germline V gene (reference sequence). With 10 bases clipped from V and 8 bases from J, the junction kept 13 bases outside the gene matches.

The chain uses TRBV25-1 and TRBJ2-7, with D possibly matching TRBD1 (6 bases). The V gene's germline CDR1 is MGHDK and CDR2 SYGVNS. The CDR3 consists of 15 residues. The ends were cut back, 4 bases at V and 2 bases at J, with 15 bases in the middle. CDR3 amino acids: CASSGDRDTTYEQYF. CDR3 coding DNA: TGTGCCAGCAGTGGCGACCGGGACACCACCTACGAGCAGTACTTC.

This clone turned up a few times. V and J are TRBV11-2 and TRBJ1-1; no clear D. The CDR3 is 12 amino acids. Trimming shortened V by 5 bases and J by 8 bases, and 12 bases separated the two germline ends. Germline lookup yields CDR1 SGHAT and CDR2 FQNNGV. The CDR3 region is CASSHSSEEAFF. The CDR3 DNA is TGTGCCAGCAGCCACTCGTCGGAAGAAGCTTTCTTT. Full variable domain (missing parts from reference TRBV11-2 and TRBJ1-1): EAGVAQSPRYKIIEKRQSVAFWCNPISGHATLYWYQQILGQGPKLLIQFQNNGVVDDSQLPKDRFSAERLKGVDSTLKIQPAKLEDSAVYLCASSHSSEEAFFGQGTRLTVV.

As for this clone: Other DNA sequences in this specimen translate into the identical CDR3. V is TRBV28 and J is TRBJ2-7; TRBD2 aligns across 13 bases. The CDR3 loop spans 16 amino acids. Germline V gene data show CDR1 as MDHEN and CDR2 as SYDVKM. The junction had 8 bases not matched to a gene; V was cut back by 4 bases and J by 5 bases. The DNA of the CDR3 is TGTGCCAGCAGTTCGCCCTCGACTAGCGGGAGGCACGAGCAGTACTTC. Translated, it gives CASSSPSTSGRHEQYF.

This sequence joins TRBV21-1 and TRBJ2-3; TRBD1, the table's D call, was not compared with the DNA. TRBV21-1 is deemed a pseudogene. This CDR3 comprises 16 residues. CDR3 sequence: CASPDNRDRWKDTQYF. DNA of the CDR3: TGTGCCAGCCCCGACAACCGGGACAGGTGGAAGGATACGCAGTATTTT.

The rearrangement links TRBV9 to TRBJ2-3; possibly TRBD2 for D (6 bases). This CDR3 has 13 amino acids. CDR1 and CDR2 from the germline V gene are SGDLS and YYNGEE. Trimming removed 7 bases at V and 2 bases at J, with 11 bases between. The CDR3 DNA reads TGTGCCAGCGGGCGGGAACACACAGATACGCAGTATTTT. Encoded protein: CASGREHTDTQYF.

The rearrangement uses TRBV10-3 and TRBJ1-1, with TRBD1 matching 8 bases. CDR3 length: 14 amino acids. V trimming: 5 bases; J trimming: 4 bases; junction bases outside the gene matches: 6. Per germline, CDR1 ENHRY and CDR2 SYGVKD. CDR3 in DNA: TGTGCCATCAGTCAATACAGGGGGGGCACTGAAGCTTTCTTT. This sequence encodes CAISQYRGGTEAFF.

The count of this clone is one. The chain has TRBV11-2 and TRBJ2-7, with a possible D match to TRBD2 (6 bases). Germline assignment: CDR1 SGHAT and CDR2 FQNNGV. This CDR3 has 14 amino acids. V dropped 4 bases and J dropped 3 bases, with 13 bases sitting between them. Here the CDR3 reads CASSSLREDYEQYF. CDR3 DNA sequence: TGTGCCAGCAGCTCGCTTAGGGAGGACTACGAGCAGTACTTC. Full variable domain (outside the CDR3, taken from reference TRBV11-2 and TRBJ2-7): EAGVAQSPRYKIIEKRQSVAFWCNPISGHATLYWYQQILGQGPKLLIQFQNNGVVDDSQLPKDRFSAERLKGVDSTLKIQPAKLEDSAVYLCASSSLREDYEQYFGPGTRLTVT.

The CDR3 DNA reads as TGTGCCAGCAGTCCTTGGCCCCAAACCCTCACTGAAGCTTTCTTT. Its translation: CASSPWPQTLTEAFF. The V gene is TRBV27, the J gene TRBJ1-1; D gene uncertain. The V gene's germline CDR1 is MNHEY and CDR2 SMNVEV (reference sequence). V was cut by 5 bases and J by 4 bases, with 17 bases left in between. This CDR3 is built from 15 residues.

The V gene is TRBV5-5, the J gene TRBJ1-5; no definite D call. V lost 7 bases and J lost 0, with 11 bases in between. The germline V gene encodes CDR1 SGHKS and CDR2 YYEKEE (reference sequence). There are 14 residues in the CDR3. CDR3 DNA: TGTGCCAGCGGCGACCGGCCTAGCAATCAGCCCCAGCATTTT. Amino acid sequence: CASGDRPSNQPQHF. Combining the CDR3 with reference TRBV5-5 and TRBJ1-5 gives the whole variable domain DAGVTQSPTHLIKTRGQQVTLRCSPISGHKSVSWYQQVLGQGPQFIFQYYEKEERGRGNFPDRFSARQFPNYSSELNVNALLLGDSALYLCASGDRPSNQPQHFGDGTRLSIL.

This clone showed up just a few times. This chain links TRBV4-1 with TRBJ1-2; 7 positions match TRBD1. The CDR3 loop spans 15 amino acids. V dropped 4 bases and J dropped 0; count of bases not matched to a gene: 5. Germline V CDR1 and CDR2: MGHRA, YSYEKL. This CDR3 is CASSRGQEANYGYTF. DNA of the CDR3: TGCGCCAGCAGCCGAGGACAGGAGGCTAACTATGGCTACACCTTC.

The chain recombines TRBV5-1 with TRBJ2-5; D tentatively reads TRBD1 or TRBD2 (5 bases each). With the DNA end fitting TRBJ2-7 better, the J assignment may be wrong. The CDR3 is made up of 15 amino acids. CDR1 and CDR2 from the germline V gene are SGHRS and YFSETQ. Here the CDR3 DNA reads TGCGCCAGCAGCTTGGGCCCCGGGACCGCCTACGAGCAGTACTTC. This encodes CASSLGPGTAYEQYF.

This clone counts as large. Relative to the germline gene, one junction end is altered; a read error may explain this. This chain uses TRBV11-2 with TRBJ2-1, with D maybe TRBD2 (6 bases). Germline values: CDR1 SGHAT, CDR2 FQNNGV. The CDR3 extends over 18 amino acids. In nucleotides, the CDR3 is TGTGCCAGCAGCTTAACGAGCGATTACCGGGACTCCCACAATGAGCAGTTCTTC. This gives the protein CASSLTSDYRDSHNEQFF.

V is TRBV6-1 and J is TRBJ2-2, with TRBD2 identical over 10 bases. The germline V gene has CDR1 MNHNS and CDR2 SASEGT. The CDR3 is 17 residues long. Trimming cost V 3 bases and J 3 bases; bases outside gene matches: 7. The CDR3 DNA reads TGTGCCAGCAGTGATATGGCTAGCGGGGGTTACACCGGGGAGCTGTTTTTT. It specifies CASSDMASGGYTGELFF.

The chain carries TRBV5-1 and TRBJ2-5; the match to TRBD1 covers 9 bases. The DNA end favors TRBJ2-7, so the J call may be wrong. CDR1 and CDR2 from the germline V gene are SGHRS and YFSETQ. The CDR3 sequence is 16 residues long. The CDR3 DNA reads TGCGCCAGCAGCTTGGGGGAACAGGGGGCGGGTTACGAGCAGTACTTC. Amino acid sequence: CASSLGEQGAGYEQYF.

The rearrangement uses TRBV23-1 and TRBJ2-5; tentatively, D is TRBD2 (6 bases). TRBV23-1 is an ORF, with its function uncertain. The CDR3 is 14 amino acids. V shed 5 bases and J shed 5 bases, with 15 bases lying between them. CDR3 sequence (DNA): TGCGCCAGCAGTTACCGGCGGGATTTGGAGACCCAGTACTTC. Protein sequence: CASSYRRDLETQYF.

The genes are TRBV19 and TRBJ2-3, with D perhaps TRBD2 (6 bases). The CDR3 spans 14 residues. Germline assignment: CDR1 LNHDA and CDR2 SQIVND (reference sequence). Trimming took off 3 bases at V and 2 bases at J, with 9 bases between the two ends. CDR3 amino acids: CASSIRELTDTQYF. The CDR3 DNA reads TGTGCCAGTAGTATCCGGGAGCTCACAGATACGCAGTATTTT.

The chain recombines TRBV28 with TRBJ1-5; D is ambiguous. This CDR3 region has 12 residues. The V end lost 6 bases, the J end lost 11 bases, and 14 bases lay between the germline ends. From germline, CDR1 is MDHEN and CDR2 SYDVKM. The CDR3 region is CASRTQAEAQHF. CDR3 coding DNA: TGTGCCAGCAGAACCCAGGCGGAAGCCCAGCATTTT. The full variable domain, in which reference TRBV28 and TRBJ1-5 provide the parts outside the CDR3, is DVKVTQSSRYLVKRTGEKVFLECVQDMDHENMFWYRQDPGLGLRLIYFSYDVKMKEKGDIPEGYSVSREKKERFSLILESASTNQTSMYLCASRTQAEAQHFGDGTRLSIL.

This clone was observed once. The gene calls are TRBV29-1 and TRBJ2-1, with 8 bases lining up with TRBD2. Germline trimming cut 7 bases from V and 4 bases from J; bases unmatched to any gene: 9. CDR3 length equals 14 residues. Germline assignment: CDR1 SQVTM and CDR2 ANQGSEA. The CDR3 DNA reads TGCAGCGCTCCAACTAGCGGATCATACAATGAGCAGTTCTTC. It yields the protein CSAPTSGSYNEQFF.

V and J are TRBV7-9 and TRBJ1-4, with 10 bases that match TRBD1. The junction had 8 bases not matched to a gene; V was cut back by 0 bases and J by 7 bases. The CDR3 is 17 amino acids. Germline V lookup: CDR1 SEHNR, CDR2 FQNEAQ (reference sequence). CDR3 coding DNA: TGTGCCAGCAGCTTAGCGATTTTGGGGGACAGGGGTGAAAAACTGTTTTTT. As protein: CASSLAILGDRGEKLFF.

In its sample, this clone was seen once. V usage is TRBV7-3 and J usage is TRBJ2-3, with D possibly matching TRBD2 (6 bases). Germline-derived CDR1 and CDR2 are SGHTA and FQGTGA. CDR3 size: 15 residues. V shed 5 bases and J shed 2 bases, with 14 bases lying between them. CDR3 nucleotide sequence: TGTGCCAGCAGCCGAACCGGGACTTCCACAGATACGCAGTATTTT. Amino acids: CASSRTGTSTDTQYF. Filled out from reference TRBV7-3 and TRBJ2-3, the complete variable domain reads GAGVSQTPSNKVTEKGKYVELRCDPISGHTALYWYRQSLGQGPEFLIYFQGTGAADDSGLPNDRFFAVRPEGSVSTLKIQRTERGDSAVYLCASSRTGTSTDTQYFGPGTRLTVL.

The chain is built from TRBV11-2 and TRBJ2-3; D may match TRBD1 or TRBD2 (5 bases each). V was pared by 2 bases and J by 6 bases, with 15 bases between. The CDR3 is made up of 15 amino acids. Germline CDR1 SGHAT, CDR2 FQNNGV. Here the CDR3 DNA reads TGTGCCAGCAGCTTAAGGGGACGATCTTCGGATACGCAGTATTTT. Amino acids: CASSLRGRSSDTQYF.

CDR3 amino acids: CASSPEAGRVYNEQFF. The DNA of the CDR3 is TGTGCCAGCAGCCCGGAAGCGGGAAGGGTCTACAATGAGCAGTTCTTC. The chain combines TRBV5-4 with TRBJ2-1; 7 bases are shared with TRBD2. V shed 4 bases, J shed 3 bases, and the junction held 10 bases outside the gene matches. The CDR3 has 16 residues. CDR1 SGHNT and CDR2 YYREEE come from the germline V gene (reference sequence).